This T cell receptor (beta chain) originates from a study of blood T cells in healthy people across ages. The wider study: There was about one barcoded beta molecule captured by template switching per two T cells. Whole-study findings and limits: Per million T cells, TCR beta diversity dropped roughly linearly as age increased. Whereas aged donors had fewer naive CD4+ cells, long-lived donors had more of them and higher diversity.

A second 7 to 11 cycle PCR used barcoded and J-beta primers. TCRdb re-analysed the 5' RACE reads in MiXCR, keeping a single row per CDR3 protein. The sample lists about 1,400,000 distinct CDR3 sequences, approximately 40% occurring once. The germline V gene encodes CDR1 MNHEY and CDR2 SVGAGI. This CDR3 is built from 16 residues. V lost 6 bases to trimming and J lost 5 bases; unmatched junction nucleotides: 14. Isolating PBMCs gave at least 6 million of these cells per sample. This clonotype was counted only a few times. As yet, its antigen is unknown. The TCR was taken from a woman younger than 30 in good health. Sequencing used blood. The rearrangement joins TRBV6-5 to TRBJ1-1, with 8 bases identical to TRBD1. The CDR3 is CASSWGRGHRATEAFF. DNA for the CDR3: TGTGCCAGCAGCTGGGGCAGGGGGCATAGGGCGACTGAAGCTTTCTTT.